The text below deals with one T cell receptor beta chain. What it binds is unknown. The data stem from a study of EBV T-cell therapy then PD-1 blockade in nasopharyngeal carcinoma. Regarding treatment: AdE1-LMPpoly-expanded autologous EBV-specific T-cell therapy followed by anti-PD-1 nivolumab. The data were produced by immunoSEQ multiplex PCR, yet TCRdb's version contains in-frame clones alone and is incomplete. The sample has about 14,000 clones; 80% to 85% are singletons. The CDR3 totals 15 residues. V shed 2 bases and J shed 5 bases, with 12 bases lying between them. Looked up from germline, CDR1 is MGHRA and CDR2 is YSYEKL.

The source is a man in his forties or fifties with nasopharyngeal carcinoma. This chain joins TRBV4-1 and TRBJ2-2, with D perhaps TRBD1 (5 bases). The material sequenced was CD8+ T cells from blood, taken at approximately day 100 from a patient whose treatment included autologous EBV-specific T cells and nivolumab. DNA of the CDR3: TGCGCCAGCAGCCAACCGGACACCTTAACCGGGGAGCTGTTTTTT. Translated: CASSQPDTLTGELFF.